A selection of T cell receptor beta chains follows, all from one sample in a study of a mutant IDH1 vaccine in newly diagnosed glioma. Some clones are missing from TCRdb's copy, which holds only in-frame ones; the method was immunoSEQ multiplex PCR. The repertoire holds about 81,000 clones, with 65% to 90% as singletons. These TCRs are of unknown antigen specificity. Sequences were derived from PBMCs, sampled from a glioma patient whose treatment included an IDH1 peptide vaccine. All receptors derive from a man aged 25-45 years with glioma. Some clones in this sample may be carry-over from other donors' samples. Each CDR3 is given with its conserved first and last residue. D genes are given only for firm matches. A clone size is listed for some rows: how often the clone was seen (once, few, many), or a class if it is expanded.

cdr3_nt cdr3_aa cdr3_length d_call clone_size j_call v_call
TGTGCCAGCAGCTTGGCACTCTCCTACGAGCAGTACTTC CASSLALSYEQYF 13 - once TRBJ2-7 TRBV5-6
TGCGCCAGCAGCATTAGCGGGGGGGCCTCTAGCACAGATACGCAGTATTTT CASSISGGASSTDTQYF 17 TRBD2 - TRBJ2-3 TRBV5-1
TGTGCTCAGCATGATTTCCGTACAGCTGGGCTCCACGAGCAGTACTTC CAQHDFRTAGLHEQYF 16 - - TRBJ2-7 TRBV2
TGTGCCAGCAGCTTAGATGGAGGGCCGTCGGAGCAGTACTTC CASSLDGGPSEQYF 14 - - TRBJ2-5 TRBV7-9
TGTGCCAGTAGTATAGGAGGGCTCGAGCAGTACTTC CASSIGGLEQYF 12 - - TRBJ2-7 TRBV19
TGTGCCAGCAGCGTCTCCATCGAGGGTAGCGGGTACTCCTACGAGCAGTACTTC CASSVSIEGSGYSYEQYF 18 TRBD2 - TRBJ2-7 TRBV9
TGTGCCAGCAGCCCCAGGGAGGGGGGGCAGTTCTTC CASSPREGGQFF 12 - - TRBJ2-1 TRBV7-8
TGCAGTCAAGAAGGGAACACTGAAGCTTTCTTT CSQEGNTEAFF 11 - - TRBJ1-1 TRBV20-1
TGCGCCAGCAGCCATAGACCGGGACAGGGGGCAAATGAGCAGTTCTTC CASSHRPGQGANEQFF 16 TRBD1 few TRBJ2-1 TRBV4-1
TGTGCCAGTAATCCAGGGGATAATTCACCCCTCCACTTT CASNPGDNSPLHF 13 - - TRBJ1-6 TRBV19
TGTGCCAGCAGGGAGGGGTTCCCTTCTGTAGATACGCAGTATTTT CASREGFPSVDTQYF 15 - - TRBJ2-3 TRBV6-1
TGTGCCATCAGTGACAGGGCTTCCGAGCAGTACTTC CAISDRASEQYF 12 - - TRBJ2-7 TRBV10-3
TGTGCTAGTGCCTACGGGGCGGGGGTTAACACAGATACGCAGTATTTT CASAYGAGVNTDTQYF 16 TRBD2 - TRBJ2-3 TRBV12-5